One and the same sample provided the 21 T cell receptor beta chains below, sequenced in a study of blood T cell repertoires in COVID-19. Clones were read by immunoSEQ multiplex PCR, and TCRdb kept only the in-frame ones, dropping some. Of fewer than 250,000 clones listed, around 76% are singletons. The sequenced material came from peripheral blood. The receptors derive from a woman aged 55-75 years with COVID-19, enrolled during active disease.

The V and J genes are TRBV5-5 and TRBJ1-6; 8 nucleotides line up with TRBD1. This CDR3 region has 15 residues. Per the germline V gene, CDR1 is SGHKS and CDR2 is YYEKEE (reference sequence). V shed 0 bases, J shed 10 bases, and the junction held 6 bases outside the gene matches. Here the CDR3 DNA reads TGTGCCAGCAGCTTGGCAGGGGGCGTATCCTCACCCCTCCACTTT. This gives the protein CASSLAGGVSSPLHF.

This chain uses TRBV6-1 with TRBJ2-2; 11 bases are a match to TRBD2. V trimming: 2 bases; J trimming: 7 bases; junction bases outside the gene matches: 6. CDR3 length equals 16 residues. CDR1 is MNHNS and CDR2 is SASEGT in the germline V gene. CDR3 sequence reads: CASSELAGGPFGELFF. In nucleotides, the CDR3 is TGTGCCAGCAGTGAACTAGCGGGGGGCCCATTCGGGGAGCTGTTTTTT.

The chain uses TRBV2 and TRBJ1-5; TRBD1 agrees at 10 bases. The J segment lost 6 bases and the V segment lost 7 bases, leaving 3 bases of the junction unmatched. The CDR3 contains 13 residues. Germline V gene lookup returns CDR1 SNHLY and CDR2 FYNNEI. This CDR3 reads CASNRQGAQPQHF. CDR3 DNA: TGTGCCAGCAACCGACAGGGGGCTCAGCCCCAGCATTTT. Full variable domain (rest looked up from reference TRBV2 and TRBJ1-5): EPEVTQTPSHQVTQMGQEVILRCVPISNHLYFYWYRQILGQKVEFLVSFYNNEISEKSEIFDDQFSVERPDGSNFTLKIRSTKLEDSAMYFCASNRQGAQPQHFGDGTRLSIL.

The chain is built from TRBV27 and TRBJ2-3, with 8 bases aligning to TRBD2. J gave up 4 bases and V 3 bases, and 9 bases lay outside the gene matches. There are 16 residues in the CDR3. Germline V gene sequence: CDR1 MNHEY, CDR2 SMNVEV (reference sequence). The CDR3 coding sequence is TGTGCCAGCAGTTTGCTTGCGGGGGGCGCGGCAGATACGCAGTATTTT. Protein: CASSLLAGGAADTQYF.

V is TRBV11-2 and J is TRBJ2-7, with 7 bases lining up with TRBD1. V lost 3 bases, J lost 0 bases, and 8 bases stayed unmatched. This CDR3 has 16 residues. Germline loops: CDR1 SGHAT, CDR2 FQNNGV. This CDR3 is CASSLAGGRSSYEQYF. CDR3 coding DNA: TGTGCCAGCAGCTTGGCAGGGGGTCGGAGCTCCTACGAGCAGTACTTC.

This clone was observed a few times. The genes are TRBV28 and TRBJ1-3; 12 bases agree with TRBD1. V trimming: 5 bases; J trimming: 4 bases; junction bases outside the gene matches: 6. CDR3 size: 16 residues. CDR1 and CDR2 (germline): MDHEN, SYDVKM. CDR3 in DNA: TGTGCCAGCAGTCCGGGACAGGGGGCGGAGGGAAACACCATATATTTT. Translated: CASSPGQGAEGNTIYF.

V gene TRBV18 combines with J gene TRBJ2-1; the match to TRBD1 covers 8 bases. The V gene end was trimmed by 1 base and the J gene end by 6 bases; junction bases not matched to a gene: 8. Germline V lookup: CDR1 KGHSH, CDR2 LQKENI. This CDR3 is 16 amino acids long. The CDR3 region is CASSPQQGVQGNEQFF. The CDR3, as DNA: TGTGCCAGCTCACCACAACAGGGGGTCCAAGGCAATGAGCAGTTCTTC.

The chain couples TRBV5-4 to TRBJ1-1; TRBD1 is a possible D gene (6 bases). The CDR3 covers 14 residues. Germline assignment: CDR1 SGHNT and CDR2 YYREEE (reference sequence). Trimming left V 4 bases short and J 1 base short, with 11 bases between. CDR3 in DNA: TGTGCCAGCAGCCTACAGGGATCGAACACTGAAGCTTTCTTT. This encodes CASSLQGSNTEAFF.

DNA for the CDR3: TGTGCCAGCACCCTGGGACAGGGGAACCAAGGCTACACCTTC. Residues: CASTLGQGNQGYTF. The chain uses TRBV28 and TRBJ1-2; 10 bases align to TRBD1. The CDR3 has 14 residues. V lost 7 bases to trimming and J lost 8 bases; unmatched junction nucleotides: 10. CDR1 is MDHEN and CDR2 is SYDVKM in the germline V gene.

V usage is TRBV4-3 and J usage is TRBJ2-1; D is unresolved. Looked up from germline, CDR1 is LGHNA and CDR2 is YSLEER. V dropped 1 base and J dropped 7 bases, with 5 bases sitting between them. The CDR3 is 12 residues long. The CDR3 bases are TGCGCCAGCAGCCAAGTCAGAAATGAGCAGTTCTTC. This codes for CASSQVRNEQFF.

This rearrangement joins TRBV28 to TRBJ1-2; no reliable D call. The CDR3 spans 14 residues. With 3 bases removed from V and 4 bases from J, the gap between germline ends came to 12 bases. In germline, CDR1 is MDHEN, CDR2 SYDVKM. The CDR3, as DNA: TGTGCCAGCAGTTTTGGGGAGGCCCTCTATGGCTACACCTTC. This gives the protein CASSFGEALYGYTF.

The sample holds a few counts of this clone. The gene calls are TRBV6-5 and TRBJ2-5, with TRBD1 as a possible D gene (5 bases). This CDR3 spans 13 amino acids. Germline assignment: CDR1 MNHEY and CDR2 SVGAGI. Trimming left V 7 bases short and J 4 bases short, with 13 bases between. CDR3 amino acids: CASTPGQGETQYF. CDR3 coding DNA: TGTGCCAGCACTCCAGGGCAGGGAGAGACCCAGTACTTC.

The CDR3 spells CASSEPDRAPKNIQYF. The CDR3 DNA follows: TGTGCCAGCAGTGAACCCGACAGGGCCCCCAAAAACATTCAGTACTTC. The J gene is TRBJ2-4, the V gene TRBV6-1; 7 bases map to TRBD1. After removal of 2 bases from V and 2 bases from J, the junction contained 6 bases not matched to a gene. The CDR3 totals 16 residues. Germline V CDR1 and CDR2: MNHNS, SASEGT.

This chain connects TRBV29-1 to TRBJ2-3; D is unclear. Germline V gene data show CDR1 as SQVTM and CDR2 as ANQGSEA. The CDR3 runs 12 residues. Trimming took off 7 bases at V and 6 bases at J, with 14 bases between the two ends. CDR3 DNA sequence: TGCAGCGCTGACTCCCGCGCGGATACGCAGTATTTT. Its protein product is CSADSRADTQYF.

V gene TRBV21-1 combines with J gene TRBJ2-7; the D call TRBD2 from the table was never checked on the DNA. TRBV21-1 is noted as a pseudogene. CDR3 size: 14 residues. The CDR3 DNA follows: TGTGCCAGCAGCAAAGCGAACTTAACCTACGAGCAGTACGTC. Translation: CASSKANLTYEQYV.

The CDR3 coding sequence is TGCAGCGCAAGGGGGACAGAGGGAAACACCATATATTTT. It encodes CSARGTEGNTIYF. This chain links TRBV29-1 with TRBJ1-3, with 7 bases matching TRBD1. Germline CDR1 SQVTM, CDR2 ANQGSEA. The CDR3 has 13 amino acids. The V gene end was trimmed by 7 bases and the J gene end by 4 bases; junction bases not matched to a gene: 7. Full variable domain (rest looked up from reference TRBV29-1 and TRBJ1-3): SAVISQKPSRDICQRGTSLTIQCQVDSQVTMMFWYRQQPGQSLTLIATANQGSEATYESGFVIDKFPISRPNLTFSTLTVSNMSPEDSSIYLCSARGTEGNTIYFGEGSWLTVV.

Here the CDR3 reads CASSLEGDREQYV. CDR3 sequence (DNA): TGTGCCAGCAGCTTAGAAGGGGACAGGGAGCAGTACGTC. The chain employs TRBV11-2 and TRBJ2-7; 8 positions match TRBD1. The length of the CDR3 is 13 residues. The V gene end was trimmed by 0 bases and the J gene end by 7 bases; junction bases not matched to a gene: 2. Germline CDR1 reads SGHAT; CDR2 reads FQNNGV.

This chain links TRBV28 with TRBJ1-3, with TRBD1 matching 7 bases. In germline, CDR1 is MDHEN, CDR2 SYDVKM. The ends lost 6 bases at V and 1 base at J; junction bases unmatched: 9. There are 16 residues in the CDR3. The CDR3 loop is CASRPTGLLSGNTIYF. As DNA, the CDR3 is TGTGCCAGCAGACCGACAGGGCTGCTATCTGGAAACACCATATATTTT.

The gene calls are TRBV7-6 and TRBJ1-1; perhaps TRBD1 as D (5 bases). The CDR3 loop spans 15 amino acids. V lost 1 base and J lost 5, with 14 bases in between. Germline values: CDR1 SGHVS, CDR2 FNYEAQ. The CDR3 DNA is TGTGCCAGCAGCTTAGTCGTAGCGGGGGAAACTGAAGCTTTCTTT. It yields the protein CASSLVVAGETEAFF.

The genes are TRBV7-9 and TRBJ1-5, with D tentatively TRBD1 (5 bases). Trimming stripped 5 bases from V and 1 base from J, with 12 bases between. Germline lookup yields CDR1 SEHNR and CDR2 FQNEAQ (reference sequence). CDR3 size: 15 residues. The DNA for the CDR3 is TGTGCCAGCAGCCAGCAGGCAGGGAGCAATCAGCCCCAGCATTTT. Translation gives CASSQQAGSNQPQHF.

The genes are TRBV5-4 and TRBJ1-1; 11 bases map to TRBD1. The germline V gene has CDR1 SGHNT and CDR2 YYREEE (reference sequence). The trim removed 0 bases at V and 5 bases at J, leaving 9 bases unmatched. The CDR3 consists of 17 residues. The DNA for the CDR3 is TGTGCCAGCAGCTTGGGTGGGACAGGGGGTGCGAGGACTGAAGCTTTCTTT. Encoded protein: CASSLGGTGGARTEAFF.